A single sample is the source of the 2 T cell receptor beta chains below, sequenced in a study of blood T cell repertoires in COVID-19. Sequenced by immunoSEQ multiplex PCR; TCRdb stores in-frame clones only, minus some. The sample lists around 230,000 clones, roughly 87% seen once, with 7.2% in the top ten. Sequencing used peripheral blood. These receptors all come from a man aged 60 to 69 who had recovered from COVID-19.

This chain uses TRBV3-1 (or the pseudogene TRBV3-2) with TRBJ2-1; 7 positions agree with TRBD2. The CDR3 contains 14 residues. Germline loops: CDR1 LGHDT, CDR2 YNNKEL (reference sequence). Trimming cost V 4 bases and J 5 bases; bases outside gene matches: 5. CDR3 sequence: CASSPRGVHNEQFF. CDR3 bases: TGTGCCAGCAGCCCTCGGGGGGTCCACAATGAGCAGTTCTTC.

The chain joins TRBV30 to TRBJ2-7; the D gene is possibly TRBD2 (5 bases). CDR1 and CDR2 (germline): GTSNPN, SVGIG (reference sequence). CDR3 length: 13 amino acids. The ends were cut back, 8 bases at V and 2 bases at J, with 16 bases in the middle. CDR3: CAGLLRRTYEQYV. In DNA form, the CDR3 reads TGTGCCGGACTTCTCAGGCGCACCTACGAGCAGTACGTC.